Shown below are 17 T cell receptor beta chains from a single sample sequenced in a study of blood T cell repertoires in COVID-19. The repertoire was sequenced with immunoSEQ multiplex PCR; TCRdb's copy has only in-frame clones and lacks some. This sample has around 100,000 clones, with roughly 84% found just once. The sequenced sample consisted of peripheral blood. These receptors were obtained from a human donor in a cohort sampled during active or convalescent COVID-19.

The chain uses TRBV28 and TRBJ1-2; 10 bases match TRBD1. V was pared by 3 bases and J by 8 bases, with 9 bases of the junction left unmatched. Germline V lookup: CDR1 MDHEN, CDR2 SYDVKM. The CDR3 sequence is 15 residues long. The CDR3 reads CASSLGTGATRGYTF. For the CDR3, the DNA is TGTGCCAGCAGTTTGGGGACAGGGGCGACTCGGGGCTACACCTTC.

The chain employs TRBV7-9 and TRBJ1-1; D might be TRBD1 (5 bases). Germline CDR1 is SEHNR and CDR2 is FQNEAQ (reference sequence). The CDR3 has 13 residues. Trimming cost V 2 bases and J 4 bases, with 8 bases left between them. The CDR3: CASSLQGITEAFF. As DNA, the CDR3 is TGTGCCAGCAGCTTACAGGGTATCACTGAAGCTTTCTTT.

The CDR3 bases are TGTGCCAGTAGTACTTCCCGAGAGACCCAGTACTTC. Encoded protein: CASSTSRETQYF. The chain is built from TRBV19 and TRBJ2-5; D not resolved. Germline CDR1 LNHDA, CDR2 SQIVND (reference sequence). This CDR3 spans 12 amino acids. Trimming took off 4 bases at V and 4 bases at J, with 7 bases between the two ends.

This chain uses TRBV5-1 with TRBJ1-2; D gene ambiguous. CDR1 and CDR2 (germline): SGHRS, YFSETQ. V was clipped by 0 bases and J by 4 bases, with 10 bases between them. The CDR3 has 14 amino acids. The CDR3 DNA reads as TGCGCCAGCAGCTTGGCGGGTGAGGCCTATGGCTACACCTTC. Translated: CASSLAGEAYGYTF.

The rearrangement links TRBV7-9 to TRBJ1-3; no firm D call. The CDR3 covers 15 residues. Trimming removed 7 bases from V and 2 bases from J, with 15 bases in between. The germline V gene encodes CDR1 SEHNR and CDR2 FQNEAQ (reference sequence). CDR3 DNA: TGTGCCAGCAACGGAATTGGCGGGCCTGGAAACACCATATATTTT. Protein: CASNGIGGPGNTIYF.

This clone was found a few times. This sequence joins TRBV19 and TRBJ2-1; D gene ambiguous. With 5 bases removed from V and 6 bases from J, the gap between germline ends came to 17 bases. Germline-derived CDR1 and CDR2 are LNHDA and SQIVND (reference sequence). This CDR3 is built from 15 residues. CDR3 protein: CASSPRVEPGNEQFF. As DNA, the CDR3 is TGTGCCAGTAGTCCCCGGGTGGAACCGGGCAATGAGCAGTTCTTC.

The chain has TRBV12-3 or TRBV12-4 and TRBJ1-1; D gene unclear. This CDR3 is 13 amino acids long. Trimming removed 6 bases from V and 11 bases from J, with 19 bases in between. The CDR3 nucleotides read TGTGCCAGCAGACAGACCCCGGGGTCCTGGGCTTTCTTT. Amino acid sequence: CASRQTPGSWAFF.

This clone came up a few times. CDR3 protein: CASSSTGLGQPQHF. Here the CDR3 DNA reads TGTGCCAGCAGCTCGACAGGGCTTGGTCAGCCCCAGCATTTT. The chain carries TRBV7-9 and TRBJ1-5; the match to TRBD1 covers 7 bases. The germline V gene encodes CDR1 SEHNR and CDR2 FQNEAQ (reference sequence). The V segment lost 4 bases and the J segment 6 bases; nucleotides outside the gene matches: 6. The CDR3 loop spans 14 amino acids.

This chain connects TRBV9 to TRBJ2-1; 11 bases are a match to TRBD2. This CDR3 is 16 amino acids long. Germline V gene lookup returns CDR1 SGDLS and CDR2 YYNGEE. Germline trimming cut 9 bases from V and 5 bases from J; bases unmatched to any gene: 13. CDR3 nucleotide sequence: TGTGCCACCGAGAGATATAGCGGGGGGGCCGACAATGAGCAGTTCTTC. Translation gives CATERYSGGADNEQFF.

This clone was detected only once. The J gene is TRBJ1-5, the V gene TRBV30; TRBD1 might be the D (5 bases). V was cut by 1 base and J by 7 bases, with 11 bases left in between. The CDR3 has 13 amino acids. The germline V gene has CDR1 GTSNPN and CDR2 SVGIG (reference sequence). The CDR3 sequence: CAWSGGDGQPQHF. CDR3 DNA: TGTGCCTGGAGTGGGGGGGACGGGCAGCCCCAGCATTTT.

The CDR3 region is CASSIESTGFGYTF. CDR3 nucleotide sequence: TGTGCCAGTAGTATAGAGTCAACAGGGTTTGGCTACACCTTC. The rearrangement uses TRBV19 and TRBJ1-2, with D perhaps matching TRBD1 (6 bases). This CDR3 has 14 amino acids. The germline gives CDR1 LNHDA, CDR2 SQIVND (reference sequence). The V end lost 0 bases, the J end lost 7 bases, and 12 bases lay between the germline ends.

The rearrangement uses TRBV6-2 or TRBV6-3 and TRBJ1-6; 9 positions match TRBD1. CDR3 length: 16 residues. Germline values: CDR1 MNHEY, CDR2 SVGEGT. The V and J ends lost 4 bases and 10 bases, in that order; junction bases with no gene match: 11. The CDR3: CASSSGTGPFRSPLHF. In DNA, the CDR3 is TGTGCCAGCAGTTCCGGGACAGGGCCATTTAGGTCACCCCTCCACTTT.

Only one count was recorded for this clone. The gene calls are TRBV5-1 and TRBJ2-1; 9 bases are shared with TRBD2. Germline CDR1 SGHRS, CDR2 YFSETQ. CDR3 length: 17 amino acids. The J segment lost 4 bases and the V segment lost 3 bases, leaving 11 bases of the junction unmatched. Written as DNA, the CDR3 is TGCGCCAGCAGCTACCCTCCTGGGCGGGGGGGATACAATGAGCAGTTCTTC. As protein: CASSYPPGRGGYNEQFF.

V gene TRBV18 combines with J gene TRBJ2-7, with TRBD2 as a possible D gene (5 bases). Germline V gives CDR1 KGHSH, CDR2 LQKENI. V was trimmed by 5 bases and J by 0 bases, leaving 11 bases between them. CDR3 length equals 14 residues. The CDR3 coding sequence is TGTGCCAGCTCAGGACTGATGCCCTCCTACGAGCAGTACTTC. Translated: CASSGLMPSYEQYF.

The V and J genes are TRBV5-1 and TRBJ1-1, with TRBD1 matching over 10 bases. Unmatched junction bases numbered 8, after V lost 2 bases and J lost 4 bases. The CDR3 sequence is 16 residues long. The germline CDR1 and CDR2 sequences are SGHRS and YFSETQ. CDR3: CASSFWTGGSGTEAFF. The CDR3 nucleotides read TGCGCCAGCAGCTTTTGGACAGGGGGTAGTGGCACTGAAGCTTTCTTT.

This clone has just one count. This chain connects TRBV6-2 or TRBV6-3 to TRBJ1-6; D is perhaps TRBD1 (5 bases). CDR1 and CDR2 from the germline V gene are MNHEY and SVGEGT. V lost 2 bases and J 8 bases, leaving 13 bases between the germline ends. CDR3 length: 15 amino acids. DNA of the CDR3: TGTGCCAGCAGTTACGCCAGGGCTTCTCATTCACCCCTCCACTTT. This gives the protein CASSYARASHSPLHF.

The genes are TRBV5-4 and TRBJ1-2, with unresolved D. V lost 1 base to trimming and J lost 1 base, with 8 bases between them. This CDR3 contains 14 residues. Germline CDR1 is SGHNT and CDR2 is YYREEE (reference sequence). The CDR3 is CASSLSVDNYGYTF. CDR3 sequence (DNA): TGTGCCAGCAGCTTGAGTGTAGATAACTATGGCTACACCTTC.